This TCR beta chain came from a study of radiotherapy plus CTLA-4 blockade in lung cancer. Germline loops: CDR1 KGHSH, CDR2 LQKENI. The V gene end was trimmed by 6 bases and the J gene end by 4 bases; junction bases not matched to a gene: 5. The CDR3 runs 14 residues. Those with chemo-refractory metastatic non-small-cell lung cancer were treated with focal radiation combined with CTLA-4 blockade using ipilimumab. The protocol was immunoSEQ multiplex PCR, while the TCRdb copy is restricted to in-frame clones and leaves out a portion. The top ten clones hold roughly 2.6% of a sample with about 44,000 clones, about 74% of them seen once.

The material was peripheral blood, obtained from a patient treated with radiotherapy plus ipilimumab. The receptor's source is a human donor with non-small cell lung cancer whose response to radiotherapy plus ipilimumab could not be evaluated. The chain uses TRBV18 and TRBJ2-7, with 11 bases matching TRBD1. In DNA form, the CDR3 reads TGTGCCAGCTCTGGACAGGGGGCAGGATACGAGCAGTACTTC. Amino acids: CASSGQGAGYEQYF.